The 30 T cell receptor beta chains given below trace back to one sample, sequenced in a study of shared clonotypes between healthy human individuals. The data were produced by immunoSEQ multiplex PCR, yet TCRdb's version contains in-frame clones alone and is incomplete. Among around 2.3 million clones listed, almost 96% were seen once. Sequenced sample: naive CD4+ T cells sorted from blood. Subset here: CD45RA+ positively selected. The receptor source for this set is a young man in good health.

This chain links TRBV10-3 with TRBJ2-7; 11 bases map to TRBD1. The trim removed 7 bases at V and 2 bases at J, leaving 4 bases unmatched. The CDR3 covers 14 residues. The germline gives CDR1 ENHRY, CDR2 SYGVKD. As DNA, the CDR3 is TGTGCCATCACCCTGGGACAGGGGGCCTACGAGCAGTACTTC. It specifies CAITLGQGAYEQYF.

Of note for this clone: This CDR3 is also generated by other DNA sequences in the sample. The chain joins TRBV5-1 to TRBJ2-1, with 9 bases that match TRBD2. Germline lookup yields CDR1 SGHRS and CDR2 YFSETQ. The CDR3 has 15 residues. Losses at the gene ends were 2 bases for V and 4 bases for J; bases not matched to a gene: 4. The CDR3 nucleotides read TGCGCCAGCAGCTTAGCGGGAGGCACTTACAATGAGCAGTTCTTC. Protein: CASSLAGGTYNEQFF.

Concerning this clone: In the same sample, other DNA sequences code for this CDR3. The chain couples TRBV10-3 to TRBJ2-5; D is possibly TRBD2 (7 bases). This CDR3 has 15 residues. V was shortened by 0 bases and J by 5 bases, with 13 bases between the two germline ends. The V gene's germline CDR1 is ENHRY and CDR2 SYGVKD. The CDR3 bases are TGTGCCATCAGTGAGTCTGGGGGGGCGGGGGAGACCCAGTACTTC. It codes for CAISESGGAGETQYF.

For this clone: This same CDR3 is encoded by further DNA sequences in the sample. The V and J genes are TRBV6-6 and TRBJ1-5; no clear D gene. The CDR3 consists of 13 residues. V was trimmed by 5 bases and J by 0 bases, leaving 5 bases between them. Per the germline V gene, CDR1 is MNHNY and CDR2 is SVGAGI (reference sequence). CDR3 nucleotide sequence: TGTGCCAGCAGTCTCGGTAGCAATCAGCCCCAGCATTTT. It yields the protein CASSLGSNQPQHF.

This chain connects TRBV18 to TRBJ2-5; D unclear. Germline loops: CDR1 KGHSH, CDR2 LQKENI. The V end was cut by 2 bases, the J end by 4 bases, with 11 bases between. The CDR3 is 14 amino acids. CDR3 in DNA: TGTGCCAGCTCACCATACGACTCGACAGAGACCCAGTACTTC. Its translation is CASSPYDSTETQYF.

This chain links TRBV19 with TRBJ1-2; 8 nucleotides agree with TRBD1. The V gene's germline CDR1 is LNHDA and CDR2 SQIVND (reference sequence). The J segment lost 4 bases and the V segment lost 5 bases, leaving 3 bases of the junction unmatched. The CDR3 length is 13 residues. The CDR3 here is CASSGQGGYGYTF. The CDR3 DNA reads as TGTGCCAGTAGTGGACAGGGAGGCTATGGCTACACCTTC. The complete variable domain, with remaining parts taken from reference TRBV19 and TRBJ1-2, reads DGGITQSPKYLFRKEGQNVTLSCEQNLNHDAMYWYRQDPGQGLRLIYYSQIVNDFQKGDIAEGYSVSREKKESFPLTVTSAQKNPTAFYLCASSGQGGYGYTFGSGTRLTVV.

The chain recombines TRBV7-9 with TRBJ2-1; D remains unclear. The germline CDR1 and CDR2 sequences are SEHNR and FQNEAQ (reference sequence). V shed 5 bases and J shed 4 bases, with 6 bases lying between them. The CDR3 runs to 12 residues. CDR3 DNA sequence: TGTGCCAGCAGCGCTCAGTACAATGAGCAGTTCTTC. Amino acids: CASSAQYNEQFF.

The rearrangement uses TRBV10-1 and TRBJ2-1; TRBD1 or TRBD2 may be the D gene (5 bases each). Germline V gives CDR1 WNHNN, CDR2 SYGVQD (reference sequence). V lost 0 bases to trimming and J lost 4 bases, with 10 bases between them. The CDR3 length is 15 residues. This chain's CDR3 is CASSESQGRYNEQFF. The CDR3 DNA sequence: TGCGCCAGCAGTGAGTCTCAGGGACGGTACAATGAGCAGTTCTTC.

The chain links TRBV5-1 to TRBJ1-2, with TRBD1 matching 8 bases. Trimming at V came to 3 bases and at J to 4 bases, leaving 5 bases not matched to a gene. The CDR3 loop spans 14 amino acids. CDR1 is SGHRS, CDR2 YFSETQ, per germline. The CDR3 sequence: CASSSGDRLYGYTF. CDR3 nucleotide sequence: TGCGCCAGCAGCTCGGGGGACAGGCTCTATGGCTACACCTTC. Complete variable domain (other parts from reference TRBV5-1 and TRBJ1-2): KAGVTQTPRYLIKTRGQQVTLSCSPISGHRSVSWYQQTPGQGLQFLFEYFSETQRNKGNFPGRFSGRQFSNSRSEMNVSTLELGDSALYLCASSSGDRLYGYTFGSGTRLTVV.

This chain uses TRBV19 with TRBJ2-2, with 7 nucleotides matching TRBD1. The CDR3 spans 15 residues. V was pared by 7 bases and J by 8 bases, with 13 bases of the junction left unmatched. The V gene's germline CDR1 is LNHDA and CDR2 SQIVND (reference sequence). CDR3 in DNA: TGTGCCAGTAATCCAGCCCAGGGGGTTGGAGGGGAGCTGTTTTTT. Its protein product is CASNPAQGVGGELFF.

This clone was seen a single time. Germline is not matched at one junction end, which may reflect a read error. J is TRBJ2-7 and V is TRBV7-7; 9 nucleotides match TRBD1. In germline, CDR1 is SSHAT, CDR2 FNYEAQ (reference sequence). This CDR3 is built from 13 residues. This CDR3 reads CASSPGTGRVQYF. DNA for the CDR3: TGTGCTAGCAGCCCGGGGACAGGGAGAGTGCAGTACTTC.

The chain employs TRBV19 and TRBJ1-5, with 8 bases identical to TRBD1. Germline V gene sequence: CDR1 LNHDA, CDR2 SQIVND (reference sequence). The CDR3 contains 15 residues. The J segment lost 4 bases and the V segment lost 0 bases, leaving 2 bases of the junction unmatched. The CDR3 DNA reads TGTGCCAGTAGTATAGAGGACAGGGTAAATCAGCCCCAGCATTTT. This translates into CASSIEDRVNQPQHF. Full variable domain (outside the CDR3, taken from reference TRBV19 and TRBJ1-5): DGGITQSPKYLFRKEGQNVTLSCEQNLNHDAMYWYRQDPGQGLRLIYYSQIVNDFQKGDIAEGYSVSREKKESFPLTVTSAQKNPTAFYLCASSIEDRVNQPQHFGDGTRLSIL.

The chain is built from TRBV5-6 and TRBJ2-3; 7 bases agree with TRBD2. The J segment lost 7 bases and the V segment lost 4 bases, leaving 12 bases of the junction unmatched. The CDR3 covers 15 residues. Germline lookup yields CDR1 SGHDT and CDR2 YYEEEE. This CDR3 is CASSMDPGLLNTQYF. In DNA, the CDR3 is TGTGCCAGCAGCATGGATCCGGGACTACTTAATACGCAGTATTTT.

J is TRBJ1-1 and V is TRBV23-1, with TRBD1 as a possible D gene (6 bases). TRBV23-1 is recorded as an ORF, its role being uncertain. The CDR3 sequence is 16 residues long. Trimming stripped 2 bases from V and 3 bases from J, with 16 bases between. The CDR3 DNA sequence: TGCGCCAGCAGTCAAAGGGCAGGGGATTCCTACACTGAAGCTTTCTTT. Its translation is CASSQRAGDSYTEAFF.

This clone showed up just a few times. The CDR3 loop reads CASSYDLTYGYTF. The CDR3 DNA follows: TGTGCCAGCAGTTACGACCTCACTTATGGCTACACCTTC. The chain links TRBV6-6 to TRBJ1-2; D ambiguous. V shed 2 bases and J shed 5 bases, with 9 bases lying between them. The length of the CDR3 is 13 residues. Germline V gene sequence: CDR1 MNHNY, CDR2 SVGAGI (reference sequence).

J is TRBJ1-1 and V is TRBV28; D not certain. Germline V gene lookup returns CDR1 MDHEN and CDR2 SYDVKM. The V and J ends lost 10 bases and 3 bases respectively, with 18 bases between them. This CDR3 comprises 14 residues. CDR3 protein: CATGQRFEYTEAFF. The CDR3 DNA reads as TGTGCCACCGGTCAGCGGTTCGAGTACACTGAAGCTTTCTTT.

The chain recombines TRBV19 with TRBJ1-1; the D gene is possibly TRBD1 (5 bases). Germline CDR1 LNHDA, CDR2 SQIVND (reference sequence). V lost 4 bases and J 0 bases, leaving 12 bases between the germline ends. The CDR3 loop spans 15 amino acids. The CDR3, as DNA: TGTGCCAGTAGTACCATACAGGCCCTGAACACTGAAGCTTTCTTT. It specifies CASSTIQALNTEAFF.

The J gene is TRBJ1-5, the V gene TRBV30; 7 nucleotides line up with TRBD1. Germline CDR1 is GTSNPN and CDR2 is SVGIG (reference sequence). With V trimmed by 2 bases and J by 15 bases, 13 bases remained unmatched. The CDR3 sequence is 13 residues long. The CDR3 DNA follows: TGTGCCTGGAGTCTCAGTGGACAGGATCCTCTGCATTTT. This translates into CAWSLSGQDPLHF. The full variable domain, with the rest looked up from reference TRBV30 and TRBJ1-5, is SQTIHQWPATLVQPVGSPLSLECTVEGTSNPNLYWYRQAAGRGLQLLFYSVGIGQISSEVPQNLSASRPQDRQFILSSKKLLLSDSGFYLCAWSLSGQDPLHFGDGTRLSIL.

The gene calls are TRBV6-5 and TRBJ1-4; D perhaps matches TRBD1 (5 bases). Germline V gene sequence: CDR1 MNHEY, CDR2 SVGAGI. The CDR3 length is 13 residues. V gave up 5 bases and J gave up 6 bases, with 10 bases separating them. CDR3: CASSPPGHEKLFF. The CDR3 coding sequence is TGTGCCAGCAGTCCGCCGGGACATGAAAAACTGTTTTTT.

The J gene is TRBJ2-1, the V gene TRBV4-1; the match to TRBD1 covers 10 bases. The germline gives CDR1 MGHRA, CDR2 YSYEKL. This CDR3 has 16 amino acids. J was trimmed by 6 bases and V by 1 base; bases with no gene match: 6. The CDR3 reads CASSQVWTGGGNEQFF. The DNA for the CDR3 is TGCGCCAGCAGCCAAGTCTGGACAGGGGGTGGCAATGAGCAGTTCTTC.

The genes are TRBV28 and TRBJ1-2; no reliable D call. This CDR3 is 14 amino acids long. The V and J ends lost 3 bases and 6 bases respectively, with 14 bases between them. Germline V gene data show CDR1 as MDHEN and CDR2 as SYDVKM. The chain's CDR3 is CASSFLRTLDGYTF. CDR3 nucleotides: TGTGCCAGCAGTTTTCTCCGGACGTTGGATGGCTACACCTTC.

The chain joins TRBV6-1 to TRBJ1-5, with no clear D. Deletions cut 4 bases from V and 1 base from J, with 8 bases between. The CDR3 spans 14 residues. The V gene's germline CDR1 is MNHNS and CDR2 SASEGT. The CDR3 reads CASSAEKSNQPQHF. The CDR3 DNA follows: TGTGCCAGCAGTGCGGAAAAAAGCAATCAGCCCCAGCATTTT.

This clone occurred once. Other DNA sequences in this specimen translate into the identical CDR3. The gene calls are TRBV6-1 and TRBJ1-5; D is ambiguous. The CDR3 is 13 amino acids. Germline values: CDR1 MNHNS, CDR2 SASEGT. V was shortened by 11 bases and J by 0 bases, with 11 bases between the two germline ends. CDR3 sequence: CASGRDSNQPQHF. The CDR3 DNA reads as TGTGCCTCCGGGAGGGATAGCAATCAGCCCCAGCATTTT.

V usage is TRBV9 and J usage is TRBJ2-5, with 11 bases aligning to TRBD2. This CDR3 contains 16 residues. V dropped 0 bases and J dropped 4; count of bases not matched to a gene: 5. CDR1 is SGDLS, CDR2 YYNGEE, per germline. In DNA, the CDR3 is TGTGCCAGCAGCGTAGATCTAGGACTAGCGGGAGAGACCCAGTACTTC. Translated: CASSVDLGLAGETQYF.

The V and J genes are TRBV6-5 and TRBJ1-1, with D possibly TRBD1 on 5 matching bases. The CDR3 length is 15 residues. Germline V gene lookup returns CDR1 MNHEY and CDR2 SVGAGI. V gave up 6 bases and J gave up 1 base, with 15 bases separating them. The CDR3 loop reads CASSYERGANTEAFF. CDR3 sequence (DNA): TGTGCCAGCAGCTATGAACGCGGGGCGAACACTGAAGCTTTCTTT.

The chain has TRBV7-3 and TRBJ1-1; possibly TRBD1 for D (5 bases). V was trimmed by 5 bases and J by 2 bases, leaving 21 bases between them. Per the germline V gene, CDR1 is SGHTA and CDR2 is FQGTGA. CDR3 size: 17 residues. CDR3 sequence: CASSVGVGAIFNTEAFF. CDR3 bases: TGTGCCAGCAGCGTAGGGGTAGGGGCGATCTTCAACACTGAAGCTTTCTTT.

The chain carries TRBV18 and TRBJ2-1; 10 positions match TRBD2. The CDR3 is 16 residues long. CDR1 and CDR2 (germline): KGHSH, LQKENI. Losses at the gene ends were 0 bases for V and 4 bases for J; bases not matched to a gene: 3. CDR3 residues: CASSPPKLAGYNEQFF. The CDR3 DNA follows: TGTGCCAGCTCACCACCAAAACTAGCGGGATACAATGAGCAGTTCTTC.

The chain couples TRBV5-1 to TRBJ2-5, with D perhaps assigned TRBD1 or TRBD2 (5 bases each). Trimming removed 1 base at V and 2 bases at J, with 12 bases between. CDR1 and CDR2 from the germline V gene are SGHRS and YFSETQ. This CDR3 is built from 15 residues. The chain's CDR3 is CASSLPRGAQETQYF. In DNA form, the CDR3 reads TGCGCCAGCAGCTTGCCCCGAGGGGCTCAAGAGACCCAGTACTTC.

J is TRBJ1-1 and V is TRBV6-4; D is unresolved. V was cut by 6 bases and J by 1 base, with 9 bases left in between. The CDR3 covers 13 residues. CDR1 is MRHNA, CDR2 SNTAGT, per germline. CDR3 bases: TGTGCCAGCAGCCAATCAAGGAACACTGAAGCTTTCTTT. Encoded protein: CASSQSRNTEAFF.

About this clone itself: The same CDR3 also results from other DNA sequences found in this sample. The V gene is TRBV18, the J gene TRBJ2-2; D unclear. The CDR3 covers 14 residues. Germline V gene lookup returns CDR1 KGHSH and CDR2 LQKENI. V was trimmed by 1 base and J by 3 bases, leaving 6 bases between them. The CDR3 sequence is CASSPRLDTGELFF. The CDR3 bases are TGTGCCAGCTCACCACGATTGGACACCGGGGAGCTGTTTTTT.